This T cell receptor (beta chain) was captured in a study of cytomegalovirus exposure and HLA in healthy donors. 13 Jbeta primers and 60 Vbeta primers were used for the PCR. The data were produced by immunoSEQ multiplex PCR, yet TCRdb's version contains in-frame clones alone and is incomplete. The table has over 100,000 clones, about 74% seen once. This CDR3 contains 13 residues. CDR1 SGHNT and CDR2 YYREEE come from the germline V gene (reference sequence). The V and J ends lost 5 bases and 4 bases respectively, with 10 bases between them. About this clone: Its antigen is unknown.

The study's findings and limits: The only immune exposure information that was available was CMV serostatus.

The sample was PBMCs. The rearrangement links TRBV5-4 to TRBJ2-1; TRBD1 is a possible D gene (5 bases). The TCR was taken from a man younger than 40 in good health and CMV-seropositive. Written as DNA, the CDR3 is TGTGCCAGCAGTTTTCAGGGTTACAATGAGCAGTTCTTC. Protein product: CASSFQGYNEQFF.